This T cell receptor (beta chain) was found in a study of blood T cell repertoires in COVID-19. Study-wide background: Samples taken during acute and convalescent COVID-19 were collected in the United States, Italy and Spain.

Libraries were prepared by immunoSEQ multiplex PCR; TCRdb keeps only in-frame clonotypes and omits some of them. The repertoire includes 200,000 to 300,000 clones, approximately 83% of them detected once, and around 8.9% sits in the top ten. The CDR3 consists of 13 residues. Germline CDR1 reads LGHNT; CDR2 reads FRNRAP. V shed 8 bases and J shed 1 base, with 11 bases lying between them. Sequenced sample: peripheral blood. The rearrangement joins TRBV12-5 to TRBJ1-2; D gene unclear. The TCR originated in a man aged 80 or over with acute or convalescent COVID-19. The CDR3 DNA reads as TGTGCTAGTCACGCGTCTAATAACTATGGCTACACCTTC. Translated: CASHASNNYGYTF.